This is a list of T cell receptor beta chains from one sample in a study of identical twins. Using its own MiXCR run on the 5' RACE reads, TCRdb lists one record per CDR3 protein. The sample has approximately 680,000 distinct CDR3 sequences; about 7% are singletons. This sample also appeared in a second study, on yellow fever vaccine responses in identical twins.

The specimen sequenced was PBMCs. Receptors originate from a woman aged 18-29 years in good health. Both conserved end residues are part of each CDR3. A D gene is named only where the DNA matches it firmly. Clone size is given for some rows only: seen once, a few or many times, or a class if the clone is expanded.

V gene,J gene,D gene,clone size,CDR3 DNA,CDR3 protein
TRBV4-2,TRBJ1-4,.,few,TGTGCCAGCAGCCAAGATAAGGCAGCAACTAATGAAAAACTGTTTTTT,CASSQDKAATNEKLFF
TRBV20-1,TRBJ1-1,TRBD1,.,TGCAGTGCCAGGAACCGGGACAGGGGGAAGTTGAACACTGAAGCTTTCTTT,CSARNRDRGKLNTEAFF
TRBV18,TRBJ2-1,.,once,TGTGCCAGCTCACCACCAAAGTCAATTGATGAGCAGTTCTTC,CASSPPKSIDEQFF
TRBV28,TRBJ2-7,TRBD1,many,TGTGCCAGCAACTTACGGGACAGATCCTACGAGCAGTACTTC,CASNLRDRSYEQYF
TRBV4-1,TRBJ2-2,TRBD1,many,TGCGCCAGCAGCCGCCGGACAGGGGAAACCGGGGAGCTGTTTTTT,CASSRRTGETGELFF
TRBV27,TRBJ1-1,.,many,TGTGCCAGCAGCTTTTCACAGAACACTGAAGCTTTCTTT,CASSFSQNTEAFF
TRBV29-1,TRBJ1-4,.,.,TGCAGCGTCGTACAGGGTCTTAAAGAAAAACTGTTTTTT,CSVVQGLKEKLFF
TRBV7-3,TRBJ2-2,TRBD2,many,TGTGCCAGCAGGGGACTAACGAACACCGGGGAGCTGTTTTTT,CASRGLTNTGELFF
TRBV6-5,TRBJ2-1,TRBD1,many,TGTGCCAGCAGTTACTACAGGGGAAATGAGCAGTTCTTC,CASSYYRGNEQFF
TRBV6-2/TRBV6-3,TRBJ2-2,TRBD1,few,TGTGCCACTGACAGGGGCCAGGGCCCCGGGGAGCTGTTTTTT,CATDRGQGPGELFF
TRBV12-3/TRBV12-4,TRBJ2-7,.,.,TGTGCCAGCAGTTTAATCTACGAGCAGTACTTC,CASSLIYEQYF
TRBV6-5,TRBJ2-3,.,.,TGTGCCAGCAATTTAAGGGGCAAACAGACAGATACGCAGTATTTT,CASNLRGKQTDTQYF
TRBV5-5,TRBJ2-5,.,.,TGTGCCAGCAACCCTGGACAGTTGCAAGAGACCCAGTACTTC,CASNPGQLQETQYF
TRBV12-3/TRBV12-4,TRBJ2-3,.,.,TGTGCCAGCAGTTTGGGTGCAAACACAGATACGCAGTATTTT,CASSLGANTDTQYF
TRBV7-9,TRBJ1-5,.,.,TGTGCCAGCAGCTTAGACCAGGGGTTTGGTCAGCCCCAGCATTTT,CASSLDQGFGQPQHF
TRBV29-1,TRBJ2-7,.,many,TGCAGCGTTGAAGATGGAGCGGAGCCCTCCTACGAGCAGTACTTC,CSVEDGAEPSYEQYF
TRBV3-1,TRBJ2-2,TRBD1,few,TGTGCCAGCAGCCACAGGGGGCTTGGCACCGGGGAGCTGTTTTTT,CASSHRGLGTGELFF